This T cell receptor (beta chain) was recorded in a study of blood T cell repertoires in COVID-19. About the research overall: The United States, Italy and Spain supplied acute and convalescent COVID-19 samples. PBMCs, B-cell-depleted T cells, or T cells provided the cDNA or gDNA that made up the material.

Original handling: It was from reference gene primer amplification that nucleated cell counts were estimated. The assay was immunoSEQ multiplex PCR, and TCRdb's table has in-frame clones only and misses some. V, J and clone size derive from that table, while D and trimming were established from the DNA sequence. Of 150,000 to 200,000 clones detected, around 87% appear once; the ten largest clones hold less than 0.7%. Seattle-derived patients entered the study during active infection and were followed longitudinally. The CDR3 has 15 amino acids. V was clipped by 4 bases and J by 3 bases, with 16 bases between them. The V gene's germline CDR1 is MNHEY and CDR2 SVGEGT.

This receptor was taken from a man in his fifties or sixties with COVID-19, enrolled during active disease. The chain links TRBV6-2 or TRBV6-3 to TRBJ2-7; a weak D match, TRBD2 (6 bases). Sequenced material: peripheral blood. The CDR3 coding sequence is TGTGCCAGCAGTTCGCGGGACCACTTTAACTACGAGCAGTACTTC. Translation gives CASSSRDHFNYEQYF.